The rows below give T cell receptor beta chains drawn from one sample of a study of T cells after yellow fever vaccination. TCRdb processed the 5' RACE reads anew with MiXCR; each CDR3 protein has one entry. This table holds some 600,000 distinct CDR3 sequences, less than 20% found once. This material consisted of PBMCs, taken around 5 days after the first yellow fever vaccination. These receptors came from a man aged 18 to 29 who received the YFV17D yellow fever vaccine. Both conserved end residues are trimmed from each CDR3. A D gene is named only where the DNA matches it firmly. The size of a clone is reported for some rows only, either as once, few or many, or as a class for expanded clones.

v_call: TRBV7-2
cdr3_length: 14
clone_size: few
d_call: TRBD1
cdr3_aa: ASSLDRTTSTDTQY

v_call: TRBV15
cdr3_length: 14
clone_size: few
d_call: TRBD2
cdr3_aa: ATSRATSGAQETQY

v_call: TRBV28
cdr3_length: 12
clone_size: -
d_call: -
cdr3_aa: ASSLSEITYGYT

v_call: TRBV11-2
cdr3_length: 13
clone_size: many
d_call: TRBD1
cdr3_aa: ASSFDYRGPYEQY

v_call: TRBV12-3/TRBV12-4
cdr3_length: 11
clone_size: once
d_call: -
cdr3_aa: ASSSSGSLGYT

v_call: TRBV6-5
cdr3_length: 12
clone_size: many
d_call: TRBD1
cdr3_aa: ASSYSDRGDTQY

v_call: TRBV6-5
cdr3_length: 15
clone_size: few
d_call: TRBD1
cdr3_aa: ASSSSGTGAPVDEQY

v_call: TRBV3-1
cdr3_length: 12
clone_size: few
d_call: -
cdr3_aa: ASSRSEGDHEQF

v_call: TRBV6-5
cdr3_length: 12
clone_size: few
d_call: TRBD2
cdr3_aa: ASSYYRGADTQY

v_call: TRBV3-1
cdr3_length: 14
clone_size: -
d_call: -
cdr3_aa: ASSQARWVDTGELF

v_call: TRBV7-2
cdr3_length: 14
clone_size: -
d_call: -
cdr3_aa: ASSPSPGSSYNEQF

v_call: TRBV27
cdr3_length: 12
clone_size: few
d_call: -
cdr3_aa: ASSFSPTNEKLF

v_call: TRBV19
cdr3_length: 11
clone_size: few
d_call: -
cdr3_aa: ASRKNGGTEAF

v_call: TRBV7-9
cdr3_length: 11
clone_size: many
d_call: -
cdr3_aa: ASSLDYTSPLH

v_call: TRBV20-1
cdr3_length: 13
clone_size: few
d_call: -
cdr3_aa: SAPTAIPSYNEQF

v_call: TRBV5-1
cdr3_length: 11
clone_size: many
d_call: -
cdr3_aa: ASSWGRQETQY

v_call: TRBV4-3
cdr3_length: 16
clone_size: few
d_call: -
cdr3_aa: ASSQDNGWSHGNQPQH

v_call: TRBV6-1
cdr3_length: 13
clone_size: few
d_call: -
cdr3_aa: ASSEVGLSAQPQH

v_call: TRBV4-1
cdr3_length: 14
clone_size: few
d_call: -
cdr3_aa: ASSQESGALNTEAF

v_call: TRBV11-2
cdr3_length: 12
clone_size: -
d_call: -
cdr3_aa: ASSLGAHGGGYT

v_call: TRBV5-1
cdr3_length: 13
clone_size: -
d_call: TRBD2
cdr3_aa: ASSSRTGGPNEQF

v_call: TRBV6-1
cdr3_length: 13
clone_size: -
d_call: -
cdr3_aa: ASSPLRATDSPLH

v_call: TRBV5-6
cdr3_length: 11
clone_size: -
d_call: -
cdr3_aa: ASSLAVADTQY